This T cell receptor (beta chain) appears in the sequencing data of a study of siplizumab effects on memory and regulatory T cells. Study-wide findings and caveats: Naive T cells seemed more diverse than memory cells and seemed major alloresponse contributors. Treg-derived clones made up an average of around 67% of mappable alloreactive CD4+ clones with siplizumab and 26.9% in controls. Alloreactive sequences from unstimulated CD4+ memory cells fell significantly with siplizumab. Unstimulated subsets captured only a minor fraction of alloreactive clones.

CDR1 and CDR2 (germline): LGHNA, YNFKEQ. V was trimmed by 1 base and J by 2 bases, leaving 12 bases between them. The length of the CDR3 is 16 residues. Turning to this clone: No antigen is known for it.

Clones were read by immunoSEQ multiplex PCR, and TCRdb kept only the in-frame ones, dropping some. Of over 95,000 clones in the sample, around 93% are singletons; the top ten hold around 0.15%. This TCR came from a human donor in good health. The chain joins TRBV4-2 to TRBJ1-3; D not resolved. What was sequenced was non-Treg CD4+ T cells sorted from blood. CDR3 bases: TGTGCCAGCAGCCAAGGAGACCAAATCCCTGGAAACACCATATATTTT. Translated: CASSQGDQIPGNTIYF.